The 3 T cell receptor beta chains listed next were all sequenced from one sample in a study of identical twins. TCRdb re-called the 5' RACE reads through MiXCR, storing one row per CDR3 protein. The sample has just under 650,000 distinct CDR3 sequences; roughly 7.1% are singletons. This same sample was also part of a study on yellow fever vaccine responses in identical twins.

The sequenced material came from PBMCs. Receptors were obtained from a woman aged 18-29 years in good health.

Turning to this clonotype: A single base separates this from a much larger clone, so it may be a read error. J is TRBJ1-1 and V is TRBV7-2, with 7 positions matching TRBD1. The ends lost 7 bases at V and 0 bases at J; junction bases unmatched: 2. CDR1 is SGHTA, CDR2 FQGNSA, per germline. CDR3 size: 13 residues. The CDR3 coding sequence is TGTGCCAGCAAGGGACAGCTGAACACTGAAGCTTTCTTT. Its protein product is CASKGQLNTEAFF.

V and J are TRBV6-1 and TRBJ2-4; perhaps TRBD2 as D (5 bases). Trimming took 2 bases from V and 0 from J, leaving 17 bases between them. Germline V gene lookup returns CDR1 MNHNS and CDR2 SASEGT. CDR3 length: 18 amino acids. CDR3 amino acids: CASSESRGFGIAKNIQYF. Written as DNA, the CDR3 is TGTGCCAGCAGTGAAAGCCGGGGTTTCGGGATAGCCAAAAACATTCAGTACTTC.

V usage is TRBV28 and J usage is TRBJ2-7, with D possibly matching TRBD1 (5 bases). The CDR3 spans 14 residues. The germline V gene encodes CDR1 MDHEN and CDR2 SYDVKM. V lost 2 bases and J 7 bases, leaving 15 bases between the germline ends. The CDR3 bases are TGTGCCAGCAGTTTAAAGGCCTCCCGGACAGAGCAGTACGTC. Translated, it gives CASSLKASRTEQYV.